Each of the 21 T cell receptor beta chains below was sequenced from the same sample in a study of low-dose radiotherapy and immunotherapy resistance in tumors (dated by TCRdb to 2021 to 2024). TCRdb records Illumina HiSeq 2500 as the sequencer. To make first-strand cDNA, Superscript III was used along with a set of TRAV- and TRBV-specific primers so that both the TCRalpha and TCRbeta chains were covered. TCRs were amplified with Phusion for around 21 PCR cycles, with a constant-region primer paired with the adapter attached to the V primers. The public sequencing data were trimmed at Q25 with fastp and processed into clonotypes with MiXCR by TCRdb, which kept only in-frame beta chains. Rows are combined by CDR3 protein, so each entry shows the most common genes and DNA. The sample table contains more than 50,000 distinct CDR3 sequences; only one count was recorded for 26% of them. The ten most abundant clones make up approximately 7% of the sample.

The sample's time point label is to be understood as: before trial treatment. This sample comprised PBMCs, obtained before treatment. The receptors shown here come from a male donor with rectosigmoid adenocarcinoma.

The chain recombines TRBV28 with TRBJ1-2; no firm D call. This CDR3 contains 13 residues. V was trimmed by 5 bases and J by 2 bases, leaving 9 bases between them. The germline CDR1 and CDR2 sequences are MDHEN and SYDVKM. DNA for the CDR3: TGTGCCAGCAGTCCCGGGTTGAACTATGGCTACACCTTC. This sequence encodes CASSPGLNYGYTF.

This clonotype was counted ten times or more. The chain has TRBV7-2 and TRBJ2-2, with TRBD2 matching over 7 bases. V lost 7 bases and J lost 5; bases outside the gene matches: 4. CDR1 is SGHTA and CDR2 is FQGNSA in the germline V gene. CDR3 length: 13 residues. CDR3 loop: CASIYGGTGELFF. The CDR3 DNA reads as TGTGCCAGCATTTACGGGGGGACCGGGGAGCTGTTTTTT.

Remarks on this clonotype: Given a far larger clone just one base away, this is likely a sequencing read error. The chain is built from TRBV6-6 and TRBJ2-7; 8 bases map to TRBD1. The germline gives CDR1 MNHNY, CDR2 SVGAGI (reference sequence). CDR3 length equals 17 residues. The trim removed 7 bases at V and 1 base at J, leaving 15 bases unmatched. The CDR3 nucleotides are TGTGCCAGCATTGAATATTTCCAGGGGGCTGGTTCCTACGAGCAGTACTTC. This sequence encodes CASIEYFQGAGSYEQYF.

This clonotype has at least ten counts. This chain uses TRBV6-1 with TRBJ2-4; TRBD1 aligns across 7 bases. The CDR3 has 11 amino acids. Germline loops: CDR1 MNHNS, CDR2 SASEGT. The junction had 7 bases not matched to a gene; V was cut back by 7 bases and J by 13 bases. CDR3 loop: CASTSPTGQYF. The CDR3 DNA sequence: TGTGCCAGCACCTCTCCGACAGGGCAGTACTTC.

V usage is TRBV5-4 and J usage is TRBJ2-2; 12 nucleotides align to TRBD2. Trimming cost V 4 bases and J 5 bases; bases outside gene matches: 6. The CDR3 has 16 amino acids. Looked up from germline, CDR1 is SGHNT and CDR2 is YYREEE (reference sequence). In DNA form, the CDR3 reads TGTGCCAGCAGCGATCGGACTAGCGGGATTACCGGGGAGCTGTTTTTT. Encoded protein: CASSDRTSGITGELFF.

Turning to this clonotype: A far larger clone differs by one base, so this is likely a read error. The chain uses TRBV28 and TRBJ2-1; D is unresolved. Germline lookup yields CDR1 MDHEN and CDR2 SYDVKM. The CDR3 totals 12 residues. The CDR3 nucleotides read TGTGCCAGCAGCTTAGGGTCCAATGAGCGGTTCTTC. It specifies CASSLGSNERFF.

This clonotype was found many times. The rearrangement joins TRBV18 to TRBJ2-5, with TRBD2 matching 7 bases. The CDR3 is made up of 16 amino acids. Trimming removed 3 bases from V and 1 base from J; junction bases left unmatched: 8. The germline gives CDR1 KGHSH, CDR2 LQKENI. CDR3 sequence: CASSPRVAGSQETQYF. The CDR3 region has the DNA TGTGCCAGCTCACCGCGGGTAGCGGGCAGCCAAGAGACCCAGTACTTC.

In this sample, this clonotype turned up many times. The rearrangement links TRBV27 to TRBJ2-2; D gene uncertain. Germline V CDR1 and CDR2: MNHEY, SMNVEV (reference sequence). V lost 4 bases, J lost 6 bases, and 6 bases lay in between. The CDR3 is 12 amino acids. The CDR3 spells CASSYLAGELFF. CDR3 nucleotide sequence: TGTGCCAGCAGTTATCTTGCCGGGGAGCTGTTTTTT.

This clonotype has at least ten counts. At one boundary the junction diverges from the germline segment, which might be a read error. J is TRBJ1-5 and V is TRBV6-1; no definite D call. The CDR3 is made up of 15 amino acids. The germline gives CDR1 MNHNS, CDR2 SASEGT. In DNA form, the CDR3 reads TGTGCCATCAGTGACCTTGGTGTGGGCAATCAGCCCCAGCATTTT. Encoded protein: CAISDLGVGNQPQHF.

For this clonotype: A single base is all that separates this from a far larger clone, so a read error is likely. The DNA of the CDR3 is TGCGCCAGCAGCATATACCAACCGGGACTAGCGGCCCCGAGCTCCTACGAGCAGTTCTTC. Translating gives CASSIYQPGLAAPSSYEQFF. This chain connects TRBV5-1 to TRBJ2-1; 11 nucleotides align to TRBD2. Germline loops: CDR1 SGHRS, CDR2 YFSETQ. Trimming cost V 4 bases and J 10 bases; bases outside gene matches: 25. This CDR3 contains 20 residues.

This clonotype was seen ten or more times. The chain uses TRBV28 and TRBJ2-7, with D possibly TRBD2 on 5 matching bases. The V and J ends lost 3 bases and 0 bases respectively, with 12 bases between them. The CDR3 spans 15 residues. Germline CDR1 MDHEN, CDR2 SYDVKM. The CDR3 loop reads CASSFDRGYSYEQYF. CDR3 DNA sequence: TGTGCCAGCAGTTTTGATCGCGGGTACTCCTACGAGCAGTACTTC. Complete variable domain (other parts from reference TRBV28 and TRBJ2-7): DVKVTQSSRYLVKRTGEKVFLECVQDMDHENMFWYRQDPGLGLRLIYFSYDVKMKEKGDIPEGYSVSREKKERFSLILESASTNQTSMYLCASSFDRGYSYEQYFGPGTRLTVT.

This clonotype has ten or more counts. The V and J genes are TRBV13 and TRBJ2-7, with 11 bases lining up with TRBD2. This CDR3 is built from 16 residues. Germline CDR1 is PRHDT and CDR2 is FYEKMQ (reference sequence). V lost 5 bases and J lost 0; bases outside the gene matches: 6. The CDR3 DNA reads as TGTGCCAGCAGCCCGGGACTAGCGGAGAGCTCCTACGAGCAGTACTTC. This gives the protein CASSPGLAESSYEQYF.

Turning to this clonotype: A far larger clone is just one base off, so this is likely a read error. The rearrangement uses TRBV7-9 and TRBJ1-4; 9 bases align to TRBD1. The J segment lost 8 bases and the V segment lost 8 bases, leaving 12 bases of the junction unmatched. Per the germline V gene, CDR1 is SEHNR and CDR2 is FQNEAQ (reference sequence). The CDR3 runs 15 residues. DNA of the CDR3: TGTGCCAGCGGCCCCGGACAGGGGTATGACGAAAAACTGTTTTTT. Translated: CASGPGQGYDEKLFF.

This rearrangement joins TRBV2 to TRBJ2-3; 8 bases align to TRBD1. The germline gives CDR1 SNHLY, CDR2 FYNNEI. J was trimmed by 2 bases and V by 9 bases; bases with no gene match: 7. The CDR3 is 14 amino acids. In DNA form, the CDR3 reads TGTGCCAGTTCGCCGGGACAGGCCACAGATACGCAGTATTTT. This gives the protein CASSPGQATDTQYF.

Of note for this clonotype: At one of its ends the junction is not consistent with the germline gene, which may arise from a read error. The chain uses TRBV5-5 and TRBJ1-6, with TRBD1 matching over 8 bases. CDR1 SGHKS and CDR2 YYEKEE come from the germline V gene (reference sequence). This CDR3 spans 14 amino acids. The CDR3: CASRYDRGNLPLHF. The CDR3 coding sequence is TGTGCTAGTAGATACGACAGGGGTAATTTACCCCTCCACTTT.

This clonotype was recorded many times. This chain uses TRBV6-5 with TRBJ2-7, with D possibly matching TRBD2 (5 bases). Germline assignment: CDR1 MNHEY and CDR2 SVGAGI. This CDR3 has 16 residues. The V gene lost 6 bases and the J gene lost 0 bases, with 18 bases spanning the gap. CDR3 nucleotide sequence: TGTGCCAGCAGCCAAGGCCCGACGGGAAACTCCTACGAGCAGTACTTC. As protein: CASSQGPTGNSYEQYF.

The table lists this clonotype with many counts. This chain links TRBV9 with TRBJ2-1; TRBD2 agrees at 13 bases. The V gene end was trimmed by 3 bases and the J gene end by 5 bases; junction bases not matched to a gene: 5. From germline, CDR1 is SGDLS and CDR2 YYNGEE. The CDR3 contains 16 residues. Here the CDR3 reads CASSATGTSGNNEQFF. The CDR3 DNA reads as TGTGCCAGCAGCGCAACCGGGACTAGCGGGAACAATGAGCAGTTCTTC.

This clonotype was recorded at least ten times. This chain connects TRBV6-5 to TRBJ2-1, with 11 bases that match TRBD2. This CDR3 contains 14 residues. From germline, CDR1 is MNHEY and CDR2 SVGAGI. Trimming at V came to 4 bases and at J to 12 bases, leaving 8 bases not matched to a gene. CDR3 nucleotides: TGTGCCAGCAGTTCTTTACTAGCGGGAGAGGGGCAGTTCTTC. Translated, it gives CASSSLLAGEGQFF.

Points on this clonotype: Possible read error: a much larger clone is one base away. This chain links TRBV28 with TRBJ2-4; 7 bases line up with TRBD1. Germline V gene sequence: CDR1 MDHEN, CDR2 SYDVKM. The CDR3 extends over 17 amino acids. V shed 2 bases, J shed 7 bases, and the junction held 14 bases outside the gene matches. The CDR3 DNA follows: TGTGCCAGCAGTTTAACCCCGACAGGGTTTGGCAACAACATTCAGTACTTC. It yields the protein CASSLTPTGFGNNIQYF. The whole variable domain, remainder taken from reference TRBV28 and TRBJ2-4, is DVKVTQSSRYLVKRTGEKVFLECVQDMDHENMFWYRQDPGLGLRLIYFSYDVKMKEKGDIPEGYSVSREKKERFSLILESASTNQTSMYLCASSLTPTGFGNNIQYFGAGTRLSVL.

This clonotype appeared many times. The chain joins TRBV14 to TRBJ2-7; no clear D gene. Germline loops: CDR1 SGHDN, CDR2 FVKESK. Trimming removed 2 bases from V and 5 bases from J, with 7 bases in between. CDR3 length: 12 amino acids. The CDR3 DNA reads as TGTGCCAGCAGCCAAACATTCCACGAGCAGTACTTC. This codes for CASSQTFHEQYF. The full variable domain, in which reference TRBV14 and TRBJ2-7 provide the parts outside the CDR3, is EAGVTQFPSHSVIEKGQTVTLRCDPISGHDNLYWYRRVMGKEIKFLLHFVKESKQDESGMPNNRFLAERTGGTYSTLKVQPAELEDSGVYFCASSQTFHEQYFGPGTRLTVT.

The J gene is TRBJ1-4, the V gene TRBV14; TRBD1 is a possible D gene (5 bases). The CDR3 is 12 amino acids. V dropped 3 bases and J dropped 8 bases, with 7 bases sitting between them. Germline assignment: CDR1 SGHDN and CDR2 FVKESK. The CDR3 bases are TGTGCCAGCAGCCACTGGGGCGAAAAACTGTTTTTT. Translated: CASSHWGEKLFF.